A single sample gave rise to the 15 T cell receptor beta chains below, sequenced in a study of beta chain features in type 1 diabetes. Reverse transcription of all isolated RNA meant that expressed TCRB transcripts were sequenced. Some clones are missing from TCRdb's copy, which holds only in-frame ones; the method was immunoSEQ multiplex PCR. Found here are 200,000 to 300,000 clones, about 25% of them singletons; the top ten hold about 3.9%. Material for sequencing was central memory CD4+ T cells from blood. The receptors stem from a man aged 25 to 40 in good health.

The chain has TRBV19 and TRBJ1-3; no definite D call. V gave up 3 bases and J gave up 0 bases, with 15 bases separating them. CDR1 is LNHDA and CDR2 is SQIVND in the germline V gene (reference sequence). CDR3 size: 17 residues. DNA of the CDR3: TGTGCCAGTAGTATTGGTTCGGCCAGGACCTCTGGAAACACCATATATTTT. Protein: CASSIGSARTSGNTIYF.

CDR3 coding DNA: TGTGCCAGCAGCGCCGGGACTAGCGGGAGGGCCGGGGAGCTGTTTTTT. Its translation: CASSAGTSGRAGELFF. This sequence joins TRBV28 and TRBJ2-2, with 16 bases aligning to TRBD2. The CDR3 consists of 16 residues. Per the germline V gene, CDR1 is MDHEN and CDR2 is SYDVKM. The J segment lost 6 bases and the V segment lost 6 bases, leaving 4 bases of the junction unmatched.

The V and J genes are TRBV7-2 and TRBJ2-4, with TRBD1 as a possible D gene (6 bases). The V end was cut by 1 base, the J end by 12 bases, with 10 bases between. The CDR3 loop spans 12 amino acids. Germline V gene data show CDR1 as SGHTA and CDR2 as FQGNSA. The CDR3 region is CASSLDRATQYF. The CDR3 nucleotides read TGTGCCAGCAGCTTAGACAGGGCCACTCAGTACTTC.

The chain carries TRBV11-2 and TRBJ2-1, with 8 bases aligning to TRBD2. The V gene end was trimmed by 5 bases and the J gene end by 8 bases; junction bases not matched to a gene: 11. The germline V gene has CDR1 SGHAT and CDR2 FQNNGV. This CDR3 spans 15 amino acids. The CDR3 sequence: CASSRPGIAGYEQFF. The CDR3 nucleotides are TGTGCCAGCAGCAGACCTGGGATAGCGGGGTATGAGCAGTTCTTC.

Ten or more counts support this clone. V is TRBV14 and J is TRBJ2-3; unclear D gene. Germline CDR1 and CDR2: SGHDN and FVKESK. The CDR3 is 13 residues long. Trimming shortened V by 4 bases and J by 0 bases, and 5 bases separated the two germline ends. CDR3 loop: CASSPYSTDTQYF. CDR3 nucleotides: TGTGCCAGCAGCCCCTATAGCACAGATACGCAGTATTTT.

The rearrangement uses TRBV15 and TRBJ2-3, with 8 bases matching TRBD1. CDR3 length equals 13 residues. V shed 3 bases, J shed 9 bases, and the junction held 5 bases outside the gene matches. CDR1 is LNHNV and CDR2 is YYDKDF in the germline V gene (reference sequence). The CDR3 DNA follows: TGTGCCACCAGCAGTGGGACAGGTTCGACGCAGTATTTT. This translates into CATSSGTGSTQYF.

This sequence joins TRBV7-2 and TRBJ2-1; TRBD2 matches 10 bases. V shed 6 bases, J shed 9 bases, and the junction held 11 bases outside the gene matches. Germline assignment: CDR1 SGHTA and CDR2 FQGNSA. The CDR3 runs to 15 residues. The CDR3 reads CASRSTSGISGEQFF. In DNA, the CDR3 is TGTGCCAGCAGGTCTACTAGCGGGATAAGCGGTGAGCAGTTCTTC. The variable domain in full, completed from reference TRBV7-2 and TRBJ2-1, reads GAGVSQSPSNKVTEKGKDVELRCDPISGHTALYWYRQSLGQGLEFLIYFQGNSAPDKSGLPSDRFSAERTGGSVSTLTIQRTQQEDSAVYLCASRSTSGISGEQFFGPGTRLTVL.

This clone was counted only a few times. This chain uses TRBV30 with TRBJ2-3, with 7 bases lining up with TRBD1. This CDR3 has 14 amino acids. Trimming at V came to 3 bases and at J to 0 bases, leaving 3 bases not matched to a gene. The germline CDR1 and CDR2 sequences are GTSNPN and SVGIG (reference sequence). The CDR3 loop is CAWRKQGSTDTQYF. Here the CDR3 DNA reads TGTGCCTGGAGGAAACAGGGGAGCACAGATACGCAGTATTTT.

Concerning this clone: It differs at one base from a far larger clone, so likely a read error. The CDR3 reads CATSRDLKAPGELFF. The DNA for the CDR3 is TGTGCCACCAGCAGAGATCTGAAAGCCCCCGGGGAGCTGTTTTTT. This rearrangement joins TRBV15 to TRBJ2-2; D is uncertain. CDR3 length: 15 amino acids. V gave up 0 bases and J gave up 6 bases, with 11 bases separating them. Germline CDR1 LNHNV, CDR2 YYDKDF (reference sequence).

The rearrangement uses TRBV13 and TRBJ2-5; D ambiguous. The CDR3 is made up of 14 amino acids. Trimming took 3 bases from V and 3 from J, leaving 11 bases between them. Germline CDR1 reads PRHDT; CDR2 reads FYEKMQ (reference sequence). CDR3 nucleotides: TGTGCCAGCAGCTTCAGGAGTCGGGAAGAGACCCAGTACTTC. Its protein product is CASSFRSREETQYF.

The rearrangement joins TRBV14 to TRBJ2-7, with D hard to call. Germline CDR1 SGHDN, CDR2 FVKESK. CDR3 size: 13 residues. V lost 8 bases and J lost 0, with 11 bases in between. The DNA for the CDR3 is TGTGCCAGCGGCAGCACGGGCTCCTACGAGCAGTACTTC. Translation gives CASGSTGSYEQYF.

V usage is TRBV7-2 and J usage is TRBJ2-7; tentatively, D is TRBD2 (5 bases). V was shortened by 2 bases and J by 7 bases, with 15 bases between the two germline ends. Per germline, CDR1 SGHTA and CDR2 FQGNSA. This CDR3 contains 14 residues. The CDR3 DNA reads TGTGCCAGCAGCTTACCGGGAAGGGCTAGGGAGCAGTACTTC. This translates into CASSLPGRAREQYF.

Ten or more counts support this clone. The CDR3 loop is CAWSQQPNYEQYF. DNA for the CDR3: TGTGCCTGGAGTCAGCAGCCTAACTACGAGCAGTACTTC. The V gene is TRBV30, the J gene TRBJ2-7; the D is unclear. Germline CDR1 GTSNPN, CDR2 SVGIG (reference sequence). The germline V and J ends were trimmed by 2 bases and 3 bases, with 11 bases remaining between them. There are 13 residues in the CDR3. Complete variable domain (other parts from reference TRBV30 and TRBJ2-7): SQTIHQWPATLVQPVGSPLSLECTVEGTSNPNLYWYRQAAGRGLQLLFYSVGIGQISSEVPQNLSASRPQDRQFILSSKKLLLSDSGFYLCAWSQQPNYEQYFGPGTRLTVT.

This clone was counted only a few times. Written as DNA, the CDR3 is TGTGCCTCACCGAAGGACGGACAGGGCAGCACAGATACGCAGTATTTT. This sequence encodes CASPKDGQGSTDTQYF. The V gene is TRBV28, the J gene TRBJ2-3, with 8 bases fitting TRBD1. Germline trimming cut 11 bases from V and 0 bases from J; bases unmatched to any gene: 13. This CDR3 has 16 residues. Germline V gene sequence: CDR1 MDHEN, CDR2 SYDVKM.

This clone showed up just a few times. This rearrangement joins TRBV5-1 to TRBJ1-2; 9 bases agree with TRBD1. Germline values: CDR1 SGHRS, CDR2 YFSETQ. The trim removed 4 bases at V and 3 bases at J, leaving 7 bases unmatched. The CDR3 totals 15 residues. The CDR3 is CASSGTGGGYYGYTF. CDR3 nucleotides: TGCGCCAGCAGCGGAACAGGGGGCGGATACTATGGCTACACCTTC.